These T cell receptor beta chains were read from a single sample in a study of graft-versus-host responses after intestinal transplantation. Here immunoSEQ multiplex PCR was the method, and the copy in TCRdb shows in-frame clones only, minus some. The data hold around 15,000 clones, with 70% to 85% observed a single time. The starting material was ileum tissue, obtained 14 days after transplant. The receptors were sampled from a human patient who received an intestinal transplant, so some T cells may come from the graft donor. The CDR3 runs from the conserved cysteine through the conserved F or W. The size of a clone is reported for some rows only, either as once, few or many, or as a class for expanded clones.

cdr3_length clone_size j_call v_call cdr3_aa
15 - TRBJ2-1 TRBV9 CASSVGAGGPKEQFF
10 - TRBJ2-7 TRBV6-5 CASGDYEQYF
13 - TRBJ2-3 TRBV5-6 CASSLGHTDTQYF
15 - TRBJ2-7 TRBV9 CASSASPGQGSEQYF
18 - TRBJ2-5 TRBV4-1 CASSPGTSGGRYQETQYF
13 few TRBJ1-4 TRBV19 CASSIFGREKLFF
13 once TRBJ1-2 TRBV6-5 CASSTDSGDGYTF
13 - TRBJ2-3 TRBV4-1 CASSQVASDTQYF
16 - TRBJ2-1 TRBV7-6 CASSGLAGREYNEQFF
15 few TRBJ2-3 TRBV13 CASSRLAGGTDTQYF
15 - TRBJ2-5 TRBV6-1 CASSLTSGGGKTQYF
15 - TRBJ2-2 TRBV5-4 CASSSSGLVTGELFF
16 - TRBJ1-1 TRBV11-2 CASSLEGAGARTEAFF
13 - TRBJ2-1 TRBV11-2 CASSLDRGLEQFF
13 few TRBJ2-7 TRBV19 CASTHGHSYEQYF
15 - TRBJ1-1 TRBV6-5 CASSPGDRDSSEAFF
14 - TRBJ1-1 TRBV6-6 CASSNPQDSTEAFF
9 few TRBJ1-1 TRBV2 CASPREAFF
13 - TRBJ2-7 TRBV27 CASSLAGGYEQYF
14 - TRBJ2-7 TRBV18 CASSPPESSYEQYF
15 few TRBJ2-1 TRBV19 CASSISGSAYNEQFF
13 few TRBJ1-1 TRBV5-4 CASGQGLSTEAFF
17 - TRBJ2-3 TRBV4-2 CASSQDVVAGGSDTQYF
14 - TRBJ2-5 TRBV5-4 CASSLTSPQETQYF
14 - TRBJ2-7 TRBV11-1 CASSPLGETYEQYF
17 - TRBJ2-5 TRBV5-1 CASRHDRVTRHQETQYF
11 - TRBJ1-1 TRBV5-1 CASRGAGIAFF
17 - TRBJ2-2 TRBV9 CASSVNRGAPNTGELFF
16 - TRBJ1-6 TRBV5-5 CASSLEDDSYNSPLHF
13 - TRBJ2-7 TRBV6-5 CASSYAEGYEQYF
16 - TRBJ2-2 TRBV25-1 CASSELGRENTGELFF
14 - TRBJ2-7 TRBV7-6 CASSLGREDYEQYF
18 - TRBJ2-1 TRBV2 CASMRVSIGLAAYNEQFF
12 - TRBJ2-2 TRBV7-9 CASPRGTGELFF
13 - TRBJ1-2 TRBV7-6 CASSARQGGGYTF
14 - TRBJ2-7 TRBV13 CASSSRGASNEQYF
14 - TRBJ2-7 TRBV6-5 CASIHERGSYEQYF
17 - TRBJ2-2 TRBV4-1 CASSQGTSGGFQGELFF
15 - TRBJ2-1 TRBV6-5 CASSYSTGRTDEQFF
14 - TRBJ1-5 TRBV5-6 CASSFRAGGVPQHF
16 - TRBJ2-2 TRBV6-5 CASSYGGGANTGELFF
13 - TRBJ2-3 TRBV6-4 CASSESSTDTQYF
13 few TRBJ2-5 TRBV28 CASGGSPQETQYF
13 - TRBJ1-2 TRBV29-1 CSPVRGGNLGYTF
16 few TRBJ1-1 TRBV27 CASSALHQGSGTEAFF
15 few TRBJ2-7 TRBV12-5 CASGFGLARSYEQYF
16 - TRBJ1-5 TRBV5-1 CASSPGDSYSNQPQHF